A selection of T cell receptor beta chains follows, all from one sample in a study of cytomegalovirus exposure and HLA in healthy donors. The data were produced by immunoSEQ multiplex PCR, yet TCRdb's version contains in-frame clones alone and is incomplete. The sample yields fewer than 150,000 clones, roughly 77% seen once. The sequencing sample was made of PBMCs. The receptors shown here come from a man between 45 and 60 years old in good health and CMV-seropositive. CDR3s include the opening cysteine and the closing phenylalanine or tryptophan. The order of the fields is J gene, clone size, D gene, V gene, CDR3 DNA, CDR3 protein. A D gene is named only where the DNA matches it firmly. A row's size may be missing; if present it is once, few, many or a size class.

>TRBJ1-2|-|-|TRBV13
TGTGCCAGCAGCCCCCTTTTAGGGGCCAGACTCTATGGCTACACCTTC
CASSPLLGARLYGYTF
>TRBJ2-7|-|-|TRBV30
TGTGCCTGGAGTGGAGGGGGATTTTTGGAGCAGTACTTC
CAWSGGGFLEQYF
>TRBJ2-5|-|-|TRBV19
TGTGCCAGTAGTGTGGGACAAATCCAAGAGACCCAGTACTTC
CASSVGQIQETQYF
>TRBJ1-1|-|TRBD1|TRBV7-2
TGTGCCAGCAGCTTAGCGAACAGGGGCACTGAAGCTTTCTTT
CASSLANRGTEAFF
>TRBJ2-7|-|-|TRBV11-2
TGTGCCAGCAGCCGCTACGAGCAGTACTTC
CASSRYEQYF
>TRBJ2-7|-|-|TRBV10-1
TGCGCCAGCAGTGACCCGGGGAGCTCCTACGAGCAGTACTTC
CASSDPGSSYEQYF
>TRBJ2-7|-|TRBD1|TRBV6-5
TGTGCCAGCAGCCTGGGACAGAACTCCTACGAGCAGTACTTC
CASSLGQNSYEQYF
>TRBJ1-2|-|TRBD1|TRBV18
TGTGCCAGCTCACCCGACAGGGGGATCGGCTATGGCTACACCTTC
CASSPDRGIGYGYTF
>TRBJ1-2|-|TRBD1|TRBV5-1
TGCGCCAGCAGCTTGGCCGGACAGGGGACAGCTAACTATGGCTACACCTTC
CASSLAGQGTANYGYTF
>TRBJ2-5|-|TRBD1|TRBV7-8
TGTGCCAGCAGCAACCTCCCGGACAGGGAAGAGACCCAGTACTTC
CASSNLPDREETQYF
>TRBJ1-6|-|-|TRBV7-9
TGTGCCAGCAGCTTACAAGGGAGAGCTTCACCCCTCCACTTT
CASSLQGRASPLHF
>TRBJ1-1|-|-|TRBV6-5
TGTGCCAGCATTGGTGGCAGGCTGAACACTGAAGCTTTCTTT
CASIGGRLNTEAFF
>TRBJ2-7|-|-|TRBV5-4
TGTGCCAGCAGCTCAGACAGATCCTACGAGCAGTACTTC
CASSSDRSYEQYF
>TRBJ1-1|-|-|TRBV10-3
TGTGCCATCAGTGAGGGGGGCAGGGGCACTGAAGCTTTCTTT
CAISEGGRGTEAFF
>TRBJ2-2|-|-|TRBV9
TGTGCCAGCAGCGTAAGTGCCGGGAACACCGGGGAGCTGTTTTTT
CASSVSAGNTGELFF
>TRBJ2-7|once|TRBD2|TRBV28
TGTGCCAGCAGTTGGAGTAGCGGGAGATACGAGCAGTACTTC
CASSWSSGRYEQYF